One and the same sample provided the 23 T cell receptor beta chains below, sequenced in a study of cytomegalovirus exposure and HLA in healthy donors. The study ran its PCR with 60 Vbeta and 13 Jbeta primers. Assay: immunoSEQ multiplex PCR; the TCRdb copy retains only in-frame clones and omits some. Altogether under 200,000 clones are present, over 75% being singletons, with the ten largest covering 1.5% to 2%. The sample taken for sequencing was PBMCs. The receptors stem from a young woman in good health and CMV-seronegative.

The chain combines TRBV15 with TRBJ2-3; perhaps TRBD1 as D (5 bases). Trimming removed 3 bases at V and 5 bases at J, with 9 bases between. CDR3 length equals 13 residues. Germline loops: CDR1 LNHNV, CDR2 YYDKDF (reference sequence). This CDR3 reads CATSSSREDTQYF. The CDR3, as DNA: TGTGCCACCAGCAGTAGCAGGGAAGATACGCAGTATTTT.

This rearrangement joins TRBV6-5 to TRBJ1-3; 7 nucleotides line up with TRBD1. J gave up 2 bases and V 5 bases, and 6 bases lay outside the gene matches. In germline, CDR1 is MNHEY, CDR2 SVGAGI. The CDR3 runs to 15 residues. The CDR3 nucleotides are TGTGCCAGCAGTCCTTACGACAGGGCTGGAAACACCATATATTTT. Protein: CASSPYDRAGNTIYF.

This rearrangement joins TRBV6-5 to TRBJ2-7, with TRBD2 identical over 10 bases. J lost 4 bases, V lost 2 bases, and 5 bases had no gene match. Germline V gene sequence: CDR1 MNHEY, CDR2 SVGAGI. This CDR3 is 15 amino acids long. The CDR3 spells CASSYGVAGGYEQYF. Here the CDR3 DNA reads TGTGCCAGCAGTTACGGGGTAGCGGGAGGATACGAGCAGTACTTC.

The V gene is TRBV7-3, the J gene TRBJ2-3; D uncertain. Looked up from germline, CDR1 is SGHTA and CDR2 is FQGTGA. The CDR3 extends over 13 amino acids. Trimming pared 4 bases from V and 0 bases from J, leaving 5 bases between. The CDR3 DNA reads as TGTGCCAGCAGCTATACTAGCACAGATACGCAGTATTTT. Its protein product is CASSYTSTDTQYF.

The chain joins TRBV7-9 to TRBJ1-2; D unclear. The V and J ends lost 5 bases and 8 bases respectively, with 12 bases between them. Germline V CDR1 and CDR2: SEHNR, FQNEAQ (reference sequence). The CDR3 has 12 amino acids. CDR3 bases: TGTGCCAGCAGCACACTCACGGGGGGCTACACCTTC. It is translated as CASSTLTGGYTF.

CDR3 bases: TGCGCCAGCAGGCCGCTAGCGGGGGGGCACCAAGAGACCCAGTACTTC. It codes for CASRPLAGGHQETQYF. The chain couples TRBV5-1 to TRBJ2-5; 12 nucleotides match TRBD2. The V gene end was trimmed by 5 bases and the J gene end by 0 bases; junction bases not matched to a gene: 5. The CDR3 is 16 amino acids. Germline V gives CDR1 SGHRS, CDR2 YFSETQ.

The rearrangement uses TRBV19 and TRBJ1-2, with 12 bases fitting TRBD1. J lost 3 bases, V lost 5 bases, and 10 bases had no gene match. Germline V gives CDR1 LNHDA, CDR2 SQIVND (reference sequence). The CDR3 sequence is 17 residues long. CDR3 in amino acids: CASSPMGTGGSYYGYTF. DNA for the CDR3: TGTGCCAGTAGTCCCATGGGGACAGGGGGCTCTTACTATGGCTACACCTTC.

About this clone itself: One end of the junction does not line up with germline, which may come from a read error. The genes are TRBV2 and TRBJ1-2; D gene uncertain. Germline V gives CDR1 SNHLY, CDR2 FYNNEI. This CDR3 spans 10 amino acids. The chain's CDR3 is CASSLGGHTF. Here the CDR3 DNA reads TGTGCCAGCAGCCTTGGTGGCCACACCTTC.

V gene TRBV7-9 combines with J gene TRBJ2-1, with a tentative D call TRBD1 (5 bases). The CDR3 runs 15 residues. CDR1 is SEHNR, CDR2 FQNEAQ, per germline (reference sequence). V lost 4 bases, J lost 2 bases, and 12 bases lay in between. For the CDR3, the DNA is TGTGCCAGCAGCTCGACAGCCACCACCTACAATGAGCAGTTCTTC. Translation: CASSSTATTYNEQFF.

The chain carries TRBV5-4 and TRBJ2-7, with 7 bases that match TRBD1. Germline lookup yields CDR1 SGHNT and CDR2 YYREEE (reference sequence). CDR3 length: 16 amino acids. J lost 2 bases, V lost 4 bases, and 12 bases had no gene match. The CDR3 sequence is CASSPTFGTAAYEQYF. For the CDR3, the DNA is TGTGCCAGCAGCCCGACCTTTGGGACAGCTGCCTACGAGCAGTACTTC. Together with reference TRBV5-4 and TRBJ2-7, the CDR3 gives the full variable domain: ETGVTQSPTHLIKTRGQQVTLRCSSQSGHNTVSWYQQALGQGPQFIFQYYREEENGRGNFPPRFSGLQFPNYSSELNVNALELDDSALYLCASSPTFGTAAYEQYFGPGTRLTVT.

The chain employs TRBV5-4 and TRBJ1-6; D is perhaps TRBD1 (6 bases). CDR3 length: 15 amino acids. CDR1 is SGHNT, CDR2 YYREEE, per germline (reference sequence). Trimming stripped 1 base from V and 4 bases from J, with 9 bases between. The CDR3 spells CASSLNREYNSPLHF. The CDR3 DNA sequence: TGTGCCAGCAGCTTGAACAGGGAATATAATTCACCCCTCCACTTT.

This chain joins TRBV5-1 and TRBJ2-1, with D possibly TRBD2 on 6 matching bases. The CDR3 is 12 residues long. From germline, CDR1 is SGHRS and CDR2 YFSETQ. The V and J ends lost 6 bases and 6 bases respectively, with 10 bases between them. The CDR3 sequence is CASKSGANEQFF. CDR3 DNA: TGCGCCAGCAAGTCGGGAGCCAATGAGCAGTTCTTC.

The rearrangement uses TRBV9 and TRBJ2-2; no clear D gene. Germline CDR1 SGDLS, CDR2 YYNGEE. The CDR3 has 16 amino acids. Trimming removed 0 bases at V and 0 bases at J, with 9 bases between. CDR3 sequence reads: CASSVVSVANTGELFF. The CDR3 DNA sequence: TGTGCCAGCAGCGTAGTGAGCGTCGCGAACACCGGGGAGCTGTTTTTT.

This clone has a handful of counts. The chain employs TRBV25-1 and TRBJ1-1, with D possibly matching TRBD1 (6 bases). Trimming took off 3 bases at V and 1 base at J, with 12 bases between the two ends. Germline V gene sequence: CDR1 MGHDK, CDR2 SYGVNS. The CDR3 spans 15 residues. For the CDR3, the DNA is TGTGCCAGCAGTGATCATGGGACAAAGAACACTGAAGCTTTCTTT. Its protein product is CASSDHGTKNTEAFF.

The chain is built from TRBV6-1 and TRBJ1-6; D is unresolved. The V end was cut by 4 bases, the J end by 0 bases, with 7 bases between. Germline CDR1 reads MNHNS; CDR2 reads SASEGT. The CDR3 length is 15 residues. The CDR3 loop reads CASSVGSSYNSPLHF. Written as DNA, the CDR3 is TGTGCCAGCAGTGTCGGGAGCTCCTATAATTCACCCCTCCACTTT.

This chain connects TRBV19 to TRBJ1-5; 8 nucleotides line up with TRBD1. The V segment lost 4 bases and the J segment 3 bases; nucleotides outside the gene matches: 8. There are 16 residues in the CDR3. CDR1 is LNHDA and CDR2 is SQIVND in the germline V gene (reference sequence). Here the CDR3 reads CASSTKQGVNNQPQHF. The CDR3 nucleotides are TGTGCCAGTAGTACCAAACAGGGGGTCAACAATCAGCCCCAGCATTTT.

The J gene is TRBJ2-1, the V gene TRBV28; 8 bases agree with TRBD2. The junction had 7 bases not matched to a gene; V was cut back by 5 bases and J by 1 base. This CDR3 is built from 16 residues. Germline V gene sequence: CDR1 MDHEN, CDR2 SYDVKM. CDR3 amino acids: CASSTERELSYNEQFF. The CDR3 DNA reads as TGTGCCAGCAGTACCGAGCGGGAGTTATCCTACAATGAGCAGTTCTTC.

Only a few counts were recorded for this clone. The V call is TRBV5-1, the J call TRBJ2-3; TRBD2 is a possible D gene (6 bases). V lost 0 bases to trimming and J lost 2 bases, with 13 bases between them. This CDR3 is built from 16 residues. From germline, CDR1 is SGHRS and CDR2 YFSETQ. The CDR3 region is CASSLAAGSVTDTQYF. The CDR3 DNA follows: TGCGCCAGCAGCTTGGCGGCGGGGAGTGTCACAGATACGCAGTATTTT.

This clone was detected only a few times. Other nucleotide sequences in the sample specify the same CDR3. This sequence joins TRBV7-3 and TRBJ1-1, with D perhaps matching TRBD1 (6 bases). The CDR3 totals 13 residues. The germline V gene encodes CDR1 SGHTA and CDR2 FQGTGA. V was pared by 4 bases and J by 1 base, with 7 bases between. CDR3 residues: CASSSDRNTEAFF. Written as DNA, the CDR3 is TGTGCCAGCAGCTCGGACAGGAACACTGAAGCTTTCTTT.

This clone was observed a few times. The chain uses TRBV2 and TRBJ2-5; TRBD2 might be the D (7 bases). Germline V lookup: CDR1 SNHLY, CDR2 FYNNEI. With 10 bases removed from V and 4 bases from J, the gap between germline ends came to 19 bases. The CDR3 has 14 amino acids. The CDR3: CATQGRESGETQYF. The CDR3 DNA sequence: TGTGCCACCCAGGGGAGGGAGTCGGGAGAGACCCAGTACTTC.

V and J are TRBV9 and TRBJ2-7, with 10 bases fitting TRBD2. Germline CDR1 is SGDLS and CDR2 is YYNGEE. V was pared by 4 bases and J by 3 bases, with 7 bases of the junction left unmatched. This CDR3 region has 15 residues. The CDR3 DNA reads TGTGCCAGCAGCCGCCAAGCTAGCGGGAGCTACGAGCAGTACTTC. Translated, it gives CASSRQASGSYEQYF.

The J gene is TRBJ1-4, the V gene TRBV9, with D perhaps matching TRBD1 (5 bases). Germline V gene data show CDR1 as SGDLS and CDR2 as YYNGEE. Trimming took 4 bases from V and 8 from J, leaving 15 bases between them. CDR3 length: 14 residues. Here the CDR3 reads CASSPGPRAEKLFF. The CDR3 coding sequence is TGTGCCAGCAGCCCAGGCCCCAGGGCCGAAAAACTGTTTTTT.

The sample holds one count of this clone. The genes are TRBV27 and TRBJ1-1; D unresolved. The CDR3 is made up of 14 amino acids. V dropped 2 bases and J dropped 1 base, with 8 bases sitting between them. Germline V gene sequence: CDR1 MNHEY, CDR2 SMNVEV (reference sequence). The CDR3 region has the DNA TGTGCCAGCAGTTTACAGGATGGGAACACTGAAGCTTTCTTT. Protein product: CASSLQDGNTEAFF.